The T cell receptor (beta chain) described here comes from a study of T cells in Graves' hyperthyroidism and ophthalmopathy. About the research overall: Any treatment followed the collection of peripheral blood at initial diagnosis.

Study results and caveats: Ophthalmopathy was model-predicted a median roughly 6.5 months pre-onset.

This clonotype has more than one count but fewer than ten. Its matching antigen is unknown. The PBMCs were taken from approximately 9 ml of fresh peripheral blood. The CDR3 covers 17 residues. Germline lookup yields CDR1 GTSNPN and CDR2 SVGIG (reference sequence). J was trimmed by 1 base and V by 3 bases; bases with no gene match: 13. RNA transcripts yielded amplified TCR beta CDR3 regions. HTBI primers drove first-round RT-PCR of the TCR CDR3. TCRdb re-derived calls from the multiplex PCR reads in MiXCR, one entry per CDR3 protein. The table lists roughly 750,000 distinct CDR3 sequences, 16% of them singletons.

The gene calls are TRBV30 and TRBJ2-7; 9 nucleotides match TRBD2. This receptor was obtained from a man younger than 35 with Graves' hyperthyroidism. Input material: blood. DNA of the CDR3: TGTGCCTGGAGCGCCGGTGGCGCGGGAGGGCCGTCCTACGAGCAGTACTTC. It is translated as CAWSAGGAGGPSYEQYF.